These T cell receptor beta chains were read from a single sample in a study of blood T cell repertoires in COVID-19. The data were produced by immunoSEQ multiplex PCR, yet TCRdb's version contains in-frame clones alone and is incomplete. The table has about 34,000 clones, around 77% seen once. Sequencing input: peripheral blood. These receptors all come from a human donor in a cohort sampled during active COVID-19. The CDR3 runs from the conserved cysteine through the conserved F or W.

TRBV6-2/TRBV6-3,TRBJ1-3,CASSYKGQLGNTIYF
TRBV18,TRBJ2-1,CASSPEAVGQFF
TRBV11-2,TRBJ2-1,CASRQSGGNNEQFF
TRBV5-1,TRBJ1-1,CASSKPGQGSEAFF
TRBV18,TRBJ2-3,CASSPASGLGTDTQYF
TRBV7-2,TRBJ2-1,CASSLSRGNYNEQFF
TRBV7-2,TRBJ2-7,CASSLSGRPSSYEQYF
TRBV5-1,TRBJ2-2,CASSLQGAGFTGELFF
TRBV18,TRBJ2-1,CASSPRTSGGSGNEQFF
TRBV30,TRBJ2-5,CAWSVGRQGLETQYF
TRBV11-2,TRBJ2-2,CASSLSRQSGELFF
TRBV4-3,TRBJ2-7,CASSQDLGGSSYEQYF
TRBV2,TRBJ1-2,CASSDEGFGYTF
TRBV15,TRBJ1-4,CATSGNGQVGVVRNEKLFF
TRBV5-1,TRBJ2-2,CASSPTGVSDTGELFF
TRBV20-1,TRBJ1-1,CSARRGSEAFF
TRBV5-6,TRBJ1-2,CASSSDRLRAFGYTF
TRBV19,TRBJ1-2,CASTQESYGYTF
TRBV3-1/TRBV3-2,TRBJ2-5,CASSRGQIQETQYF
TRBV10-3,TRBJ1-5,CAISEVGGHLNQPQHF
TRBV7-2,TRBJ2-5,CASSLWREEGQETQYF
TRBV11-2,TRBJ1-2,CASSPPIPGQGAYGYTF
TRBV12-3/TRBV12-4,TRBJ2-5,CASSLRGFETQYF
TRBV27,TRBJ1-1,CASRPSGRIYEAFF
TRBV7-9,TRBJ2-5,CASSRRGGSETQYF
TRBV10-2,TRBJ2-1,CASSGQERRNEQFF
TRBV11-2,TRBJ1-2,CASSLEGTPWDGYTF
TRBV7-9,TRBJ1-4,CASSDVTGVGEKLFF
TRBV4-2,TRBJ1-6,CASSQVQFSGATGDSPLHF
TRBV7-2,TRBJ2-2,CASSSRRDRTGELFF
TRBV19,TRBJ1-1,CASSIIGVWNTEAFF
TRBV7-2,TRBJ2-7,CASSERFHEQYF